The rows below give T cell receptor beta chains drawn from one sample of a study of blood T cell repertoires in COVID-19. Method: immunoSEQ multiplex PCR; TCRdb's copy keeps in-frame clones and lacks some. The repertoire includes 140,000 to 150,000 clones, 75% to 90% of them detected once, and less than 4% sits in the top ten. The sequenced sample was peripheral blood. The receptors were gathered from an older woman with active COVID-19. Each CDR3 is given with its conserved first and last residue. D genes are given only for firm matches. Size is omitted from some rows. Given values are once, few, many or a class for expanded clones.

>TRBV28|TRBJ2-6|-|-
CASSSYRAYSGANVLTF
TGTGCCAGCAGTTCGTATCGAGCCTACTCTGGGGCCAACGTCCTGACTTTC
>TRBV7-2|TRBJ2-7|-|-
CASSLAFGRAYEQYF
TGTGCCAGCAGCTTAGCGTTCGGGAGAGCCTACGAGCAGTACTTC
>TRBV2|TRBJ1-1|-|-
CASMGWPVNTEAFF
TGTGCCAGCATGGGCTGGCCGGTGAACACTGAAGCTTTCTTT
>TRBV3-1/TRBV3-2|TRBJ2-7|-|-
CASSPAGAHGEQYF
TGTGCCAGCAGCCCGGCAGGGGCTCATGGAGAGCAGTACTTC
>TRBV7-9|TRBJ2-6|-|-
CASSFQGSGANVLTF
TGTGCCAGCAGCTTCCAGGGGTCTGGGGCCAACGTCCTGACTTTC
>TRBV5-1|TRBJ1-1|TRBD1|-
CASSIMDRPTEAFF
TGCGCCAGCAGCATAATGGACAGGCCCACTGAAGCTTTCTTT
>TRBV28|TRBJ2-5|TRBD1|-
CASSLGDRVIQYF
TGTGCCAGCAGTTTAGGTGACAGGGTGATCCAGTACTTC
>TRBV6-2/TRBV6-3|TRBJ2-7|-|once
CASSTIGTIAASGEQYF
TGTGCCAGCAGCACTATTGGAACCATAGCGGCCTCGGGAGAGCAGTACTTC
>TRBV9|TRBJ2-3|TRBD2|-
CASSVDGRGENTQYF
TGTGCCAGCAGCGTAGACGGGAGGGGGGAAAATACGCAGTATTTT
>TRBV27|TRBJ1-5|TRBD1|once
CASSLKAGGRYGQPQHF
TGTGCCAGCAGTTTAAAGGCAGGGGGACGTTATGGGCAGCCCCAGCATTTT
>TRBV7-9|TRBJ2-3|TRBD2|-
CASSLIAGGPDTQYF
TGTGCCAGCAGCTTAATAGCGGGAGGGCCAGATACGCAGTATTTT
>TRBV6-5|TRBJ1-5|TRBD1|-
CASSRDRGNQPQHF
TGTGCCAGCAGCAGGGACAGGGGCAATCAGCCCCAGCATTTT
>TRBV18|TRBJ2-5|-|-
CASSPRFAPTQETQYF
TGTGCCAGCTCACCACGCTTCGCGCCTACTCAAGAGACCCAGTACTTC
>TRBV27|TRBJ2-5|TRBD1|-
CASRRDRVAETQYF
TGTGCCAGCAGACGGGACAGGGTGGCGGAGACCCAGTACTTC
>TRBV28|TRBJ2-7|-|-
CASSLRQSSYEQYF
TGTGCCAGCAGTTTAAGACAGAGCTCCTACGAGCAGTACTTC
>TRBV7-9|TRBJ2-7|TRBD2|-
CASSGGTILYEQYF
TGTGCCAGCAGTGGTGGGACTATTTTGTACGAGCAGTACTTC
>TRBV5-8|TRBJ1-1|TRBD1|-
CASSSDRGPNTEAFF
TGTGCCAGCAGCTCGGACAGGGGGCCGAACACTGAAGCTTTCTTT
>TRBV7-8|TRBJ1-1|-|-
CASSLGIQSEAFF
TGTGCCAGCAGCTTAGGTATACAGAGTGAAGCTTTCTTT